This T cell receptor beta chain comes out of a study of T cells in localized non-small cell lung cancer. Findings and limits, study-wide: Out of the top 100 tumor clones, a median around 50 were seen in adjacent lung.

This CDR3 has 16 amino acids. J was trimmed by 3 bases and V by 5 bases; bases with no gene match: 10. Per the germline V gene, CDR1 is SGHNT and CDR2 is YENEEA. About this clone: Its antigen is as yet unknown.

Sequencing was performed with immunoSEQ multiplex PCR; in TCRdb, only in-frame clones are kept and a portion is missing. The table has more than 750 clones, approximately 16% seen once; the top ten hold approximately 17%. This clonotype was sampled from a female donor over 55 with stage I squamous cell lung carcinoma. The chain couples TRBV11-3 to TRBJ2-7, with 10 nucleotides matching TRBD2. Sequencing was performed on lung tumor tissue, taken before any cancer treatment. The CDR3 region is CASSQPGVAGGYEQYF. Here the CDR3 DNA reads TGTGCCAGCAGCCAACCTGGGGTAGCGGGGGGCTACGAGCAGTACTTC.